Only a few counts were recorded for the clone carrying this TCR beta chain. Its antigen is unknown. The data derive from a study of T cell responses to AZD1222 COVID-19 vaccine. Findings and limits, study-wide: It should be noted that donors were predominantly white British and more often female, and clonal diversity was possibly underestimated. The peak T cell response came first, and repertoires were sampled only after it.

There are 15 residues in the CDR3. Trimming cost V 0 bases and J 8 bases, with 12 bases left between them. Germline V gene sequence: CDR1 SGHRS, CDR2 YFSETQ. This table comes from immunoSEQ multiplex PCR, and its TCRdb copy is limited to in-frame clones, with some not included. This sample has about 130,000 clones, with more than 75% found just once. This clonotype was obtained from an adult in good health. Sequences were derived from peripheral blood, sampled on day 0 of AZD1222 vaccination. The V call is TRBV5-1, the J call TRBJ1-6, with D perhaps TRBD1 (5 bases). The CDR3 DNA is TGCGCCAGCAGCTTGGTAGGGGATATGTATTCACCCCTCCACTTT. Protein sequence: CASSLVGDMYSPLHF.